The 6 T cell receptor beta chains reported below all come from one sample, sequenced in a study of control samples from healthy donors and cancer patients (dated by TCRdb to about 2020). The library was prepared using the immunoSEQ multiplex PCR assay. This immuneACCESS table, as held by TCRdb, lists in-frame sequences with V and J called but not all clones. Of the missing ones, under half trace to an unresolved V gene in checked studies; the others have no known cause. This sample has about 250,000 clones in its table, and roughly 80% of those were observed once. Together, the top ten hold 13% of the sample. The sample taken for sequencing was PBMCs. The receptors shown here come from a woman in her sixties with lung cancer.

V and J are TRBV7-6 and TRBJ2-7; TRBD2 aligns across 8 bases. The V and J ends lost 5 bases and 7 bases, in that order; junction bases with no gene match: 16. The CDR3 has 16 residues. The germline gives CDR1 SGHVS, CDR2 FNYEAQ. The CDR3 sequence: CASSDQTRGLDGEQYF. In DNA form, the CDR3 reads TGTGCCAGCAGCGACCAGACGCGGGGACTAGATGGTGAGCAGTACTTC.

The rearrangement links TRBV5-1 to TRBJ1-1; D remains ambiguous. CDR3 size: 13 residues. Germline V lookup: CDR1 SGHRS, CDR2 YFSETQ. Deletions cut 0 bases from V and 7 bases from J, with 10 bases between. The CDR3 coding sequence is TGCGCCAGCAGCTTGGAAAATATAAATGAAGCTTTCTTT. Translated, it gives CASSLENINEAFF.

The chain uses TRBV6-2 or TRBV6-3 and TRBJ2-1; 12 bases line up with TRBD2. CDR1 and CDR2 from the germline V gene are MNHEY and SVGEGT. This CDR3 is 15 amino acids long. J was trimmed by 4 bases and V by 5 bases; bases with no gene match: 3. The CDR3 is CASSATSGSYNEQFF. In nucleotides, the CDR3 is TGTGCCAGCAGTGCGACTAGCGGGAGTTACAATGAGCAGTTCTTC.

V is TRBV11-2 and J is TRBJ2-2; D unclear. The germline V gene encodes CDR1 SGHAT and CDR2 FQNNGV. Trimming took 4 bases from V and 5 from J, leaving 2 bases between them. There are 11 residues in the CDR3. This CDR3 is CASSWTGELFF. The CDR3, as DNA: TGTGCCAGCAGCTGGACCGGGGAGCTGTTTTTT.

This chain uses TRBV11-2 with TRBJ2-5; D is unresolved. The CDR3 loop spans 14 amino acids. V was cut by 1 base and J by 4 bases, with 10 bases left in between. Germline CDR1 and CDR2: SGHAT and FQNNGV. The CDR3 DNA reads TGTGCCAGCAGCTTAGGGATTGCCGGAGAGACCCAGTACTTC. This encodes CASSLGIAGETQYF.

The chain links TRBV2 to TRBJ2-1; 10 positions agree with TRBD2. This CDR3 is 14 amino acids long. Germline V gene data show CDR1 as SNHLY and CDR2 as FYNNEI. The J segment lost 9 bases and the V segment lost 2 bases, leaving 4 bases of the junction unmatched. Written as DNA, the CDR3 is TGTGCCAGCAGTGAAAGTCTAGCGGGGGTTGAGCAGTTCTTC. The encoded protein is CASSESLAGVEQFF.